This T cell receptor beta chain derives from a study of blood T cell repertoires in COVID-19. Background on the study: Acute and convalescent COVID-19 specimens originated in the United States, Italy and Spain.

The CDR3 loop spans 14 amino acids. CDR1 and CDR2 (germline): SGHVS, FQNEAQ. With 0 bases removed from V and 3 bases from J, the gap between germline ends came to 9 bases. As processed by the authors: Using reference gene primer amplification, nucleated cell counts were estimated. Libraries were prepared by immunoSEQ multiplex PCR; TCRdb keeps only in-frame clonotypes and omits some of them. The V and J calls and clone size were taken over from that table, and D and trimming were inferred from the DNA. The sample lists 95,000 to 150,000 clones, more than 80% occurring once. V gene TRBV7-8 combines with J gene TRBJ2-7; tentatively, D is TRBD1 (6 bases). This clonotype was obtained from a woman older than 75 with COVID-19, enrolled during active disease. Sequencing input: peripheral blood. CDR3 sequence: CASSLAVRGYEQYF. In DNA, the CDR3 is TGTGCCAGCAGCTTAGCGGTCAGGGGCTACGAGCAGTACTTC.